The clone carrying this T cell receptor (beta chain) was counted only a few times. The time point denotes: pre-sensitization, week 0. As for treatment: therapeutic diphenylcyclopropenone sensitization with weekly scalp DPC. TCRdb independently ran MiXCR on the RACE reads; one entry per CDR3 protein. The table records fewer than 150,000 distinct CDR3 sequences, roughly 13% of them present only once. This record belongs to a study of human T cells and chemical hapten exposure. The CDR3 is 14 amino acids. Trimming took off 0 bases at V and 2 bases at J, with 10 bases between the two ends. Germline V CDR1 and CDR2: DFQATT, SNEGSKA (reference sequence).

The chain recombines TRBV20-1 with TRBJ2-5; D remains ambiguous. The TCR comes from a woman aged 18-35 years with alopecia areata. Some clones in this sample may be carry-over from other donors' samples. Specimen: whole blood, collected in connection with sensitization to the hapten diphenylcyclopropenone (DPC). The CDR3 protein is CSAREGDPQETQYF. DNA of the CDR3: TGCAGTGCTAGAGAAGGAGACCCTCAAGAGACCCAGTACTTC.